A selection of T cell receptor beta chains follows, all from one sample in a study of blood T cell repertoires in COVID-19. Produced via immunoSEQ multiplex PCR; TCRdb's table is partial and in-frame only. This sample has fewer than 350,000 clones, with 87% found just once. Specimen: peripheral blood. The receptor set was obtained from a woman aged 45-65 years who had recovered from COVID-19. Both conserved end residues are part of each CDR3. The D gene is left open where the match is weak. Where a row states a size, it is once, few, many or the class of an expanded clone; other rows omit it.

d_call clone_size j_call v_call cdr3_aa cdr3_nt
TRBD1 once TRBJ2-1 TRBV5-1 CASSWGDRGIYNEQFF TGCGCCAGCAGCTGGGGCGACAGGGGGATATACAATGAGCAGTTCTTC
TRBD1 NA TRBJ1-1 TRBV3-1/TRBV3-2 CASRVRGMAEAFF TGTGCCAGCAGGGTCAGGGGGATGGCTGAAGCTTTCTTT
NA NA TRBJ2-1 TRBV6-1 CASSEAGAYNEQFF TGTGCCAGCAGTGAAGCGGGAGCCTACAATGAGCAGTTCTTC
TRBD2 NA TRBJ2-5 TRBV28 CASGLAGETQYF TGTGCCAGTGGACTAGCGGGAGAGACCCAGTACTTC
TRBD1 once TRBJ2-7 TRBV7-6 CASSYGQGPREQYF TGTGCCAGCAGCTACGGACAGGGCCCTCGCGAGCAGTACTTC
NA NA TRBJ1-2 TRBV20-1 CSAKQGWGYTF TGCAGTGCGAAACAGGGTTGGGGCTACACCTTC
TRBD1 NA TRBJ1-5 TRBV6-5 CASVNRGNQPQHF TGTGCCAGCGTTAACAGGGGTAATCAGCCCCAGCATTTT
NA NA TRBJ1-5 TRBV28 CASSSSGGNQPQHF TGTGCCAGCAGTTCTTCAGGGGGCAATCAGCCCCAGCATTTT
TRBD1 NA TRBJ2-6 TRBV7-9 CASSPGDRWSGANVLTF TGTGCCAGCAGCCCAGGGGACAGGTGGTCTGGGGCCAACGTCCTGACTTTC
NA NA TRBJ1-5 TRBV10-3 CAISGGPNQPQHF TGTGCCATCAGTGGCGGTCCAAATCAGCCCCAGCATTTT
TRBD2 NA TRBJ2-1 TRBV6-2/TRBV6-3 CASSLAGGPGFF TGTGCCAGCAGCCTAGCGGGGGGGCCGGGGTTCTTC
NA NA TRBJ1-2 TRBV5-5 CASSRSRGEGYTF TGTGCCAGCAGCCGCTCGCGGGGGGAAGGCTACACCTTC
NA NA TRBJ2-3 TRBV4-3 CASSQERGQWNTQYF TGCGCCAGCAGCCAAGAAAGGGGACAATGGAATACGCAGTATTTT
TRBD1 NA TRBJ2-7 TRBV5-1 CASSPQGTEQYF TGCGCCAGCAGCCCACAGGGGACCGAGCAGTACTTC
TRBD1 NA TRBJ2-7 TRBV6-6 CASSRRQLGTAIYEQYF TGTGCCAGCAGTCGACGGCAACTCGGGACAGCCATCTACGAGCAGTACTTC
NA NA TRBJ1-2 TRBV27 CATRYGRNYGYTF TGTGCCACTAGGTACGGAAGAAACTATGGCTACACCTTC
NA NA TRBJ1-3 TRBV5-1 CASSLALLSGNTIYF TGCGCCAGCAGCTTGGCTCTTCTCTCTGGAAACACCATATATTTT
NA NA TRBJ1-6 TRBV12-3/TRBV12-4 CASSPEFNSPLHF TGTGCCAGCAGCCCCGAGTTTAATTCACCCCTCCACTTT
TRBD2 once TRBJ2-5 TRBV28 CASTSGGIVETQYF TGTGCCAGCACGTCGGGGGGGATCGTAGAGACCCAGTACTTC
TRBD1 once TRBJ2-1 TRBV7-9 CASSNRDRGIDEQFF TGTGCCAGCAGCAACCGGGACAGGGGAATCGATGAGCAGTTCTTC
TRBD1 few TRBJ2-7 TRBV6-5 CASSRGGTGASEQYF TGTGCCAGCTCCCGAGGAGGGACAGGGGCCTCCGAGCAGTACTTC
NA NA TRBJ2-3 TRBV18 CASSLSRSPDTQYF TGTGCCAGCTCACTTTCGCGGAGCCCAGATACGCAGTATTTT
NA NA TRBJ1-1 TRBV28 CASSGQPMNTEAFF TGTGCCAGCAGCGGACAGCCAATGAACACTGAAGCTTTCTTT
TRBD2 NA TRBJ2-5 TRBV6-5 CASISSGRIETQYF TGTGCCAGCATTTCTAGCGGGAGAATCGAGACCCAGTACTTC
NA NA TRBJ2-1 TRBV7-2 CASSFIRGGDEQFF TGTGCCAGCAGCTTCATCCGGGGCGGGGATGAGCAGTTCTTC
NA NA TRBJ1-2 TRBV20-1 CSASPPGGRSYGYTF TGCAGTGCTAGTCCTCCGGGGGGAAGAAGTTATGGCTACACCTTC
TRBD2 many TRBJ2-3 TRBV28 CASSTSGLFTDTQYF TGTGCCAGCAGCACTAGCGGACTTTTCACAGATACGCAGTATTTT
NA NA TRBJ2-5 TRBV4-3 CASSYDSGPRETQYF TGCGCCAGCAGCTACGACAGTGGCCCGCGGGAGACCCAGTACTTC
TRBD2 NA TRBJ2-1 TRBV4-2 CASSQTKGRLAGGNEQFF TGTGCCAGCAGCCAAACAAAAGGCCGGCTAGCGGGGGGGAATGAGCAGTTCTTC
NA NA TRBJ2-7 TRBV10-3 CAISDARGEQYF TGTGCCATCAGTGACGCACGGGGCGAGCAGTACTTC
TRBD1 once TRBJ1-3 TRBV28 CASSQDRGRIADRNTIYF TGTGCCAGCAGTCAGGACAGGGGGCGAATTGCGGACCGAAACACCATATATTTT
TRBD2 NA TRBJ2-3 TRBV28 CASSLSGTSTDTQYF TGTGCCAGCAGTCTTAGCGGGACTAGCACAGATACGCAGTATTTT
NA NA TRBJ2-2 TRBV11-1 CASSLARGTNTGELFF TGTGCCAGCAGCTTAGCTAGGGGCACGAACACCGGGGAGCTGTTTTTT
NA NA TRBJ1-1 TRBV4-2 CASSQVGRGTEAFF TGTGCCAGCAGCCAAGTGGGGCGCGGCACTGAAGCTTTCTTT
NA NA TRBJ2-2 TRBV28 CASSYTGELFF TGTGCCAGCAGCTACACCGGGGAGCTGTTTTTT
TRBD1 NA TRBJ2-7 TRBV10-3 CAISRDRGNEQYF TGTGCCATCAGTCGGGACAGGGGCAACGAGCAGTACTTC
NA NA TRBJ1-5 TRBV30 CAWSPRGNQPQHF TGTGCCTGGAGTCCCCGGGGGAATCAGCCCCAGCATTTT
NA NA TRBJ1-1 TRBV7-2 CASSLAQGGQFEAFF TGTGCCAGCAGCTTAGCGCAGGGAGGACAATTCGAAGCTTTCTTT
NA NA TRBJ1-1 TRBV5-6 CASSLGGNTEAFF TGTGCCAGCAGTTTGGGAGGAAACACTGAAGCTTTCTTT
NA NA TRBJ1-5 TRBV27 CASSLGGGANQPQHF TGTGCCAGCAGTTTAGGGGGAGGCGCCAATCAGCCCCAGCATTTT
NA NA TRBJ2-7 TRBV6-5 CASSRPRGGEQYF TGTGCCAGCAGTCGCCCTAGGGGAGGCGAGCAGTACTTC
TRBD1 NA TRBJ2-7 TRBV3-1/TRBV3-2 CASSQGLFPGQGYGEQYF TGTGCCAGCAGCCAAGGACTTTTTCCGGGACAGGGCTACGGTGAGCAGTACTTC
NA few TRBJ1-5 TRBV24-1 CATSVAGEQPQHF TGTGCCACCAGTGTGGCAGGGGAACAGCCCCAGCATTTT
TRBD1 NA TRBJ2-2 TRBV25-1 CGLTRQGWITGELFF TGTGGATTAACCCGACAGGGTTGGATCACCGGGGAGCTGTTTTTT
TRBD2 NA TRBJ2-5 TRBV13 CASSLDGLAGPQETQYF TGTGCCAGCAGCTTAGACGGACTAGCGGGCCCACAAGAGACCCAGTACTTC
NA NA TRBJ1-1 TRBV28 CASSPRGNTEAFF TGTGCCAGCAGCCCTAGGGGGAACACTGAAGCTTTCTTT
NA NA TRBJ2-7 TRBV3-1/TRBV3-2 CASSQEGAVYEQYF TGTGCCAGCAGCCAAGAGGGGGCTGTCTACGAGCAGTACTTC
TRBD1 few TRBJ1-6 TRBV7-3 CASSATGSSPLHF TGTGCCAGCAGCGCGACAGGGAGCTCACCCCTCCACTTT
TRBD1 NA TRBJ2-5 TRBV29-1 CSVPPPMTGGYQETQYF TGCAGCGTTCCCCCCCCCATGACAGGGGGGTACCAAGAGACCCAGTACTTC
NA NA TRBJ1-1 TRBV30 CAWMSEVNTEAFF TGTGCCTGGATGTCGGAGGTGAACACTGAAGCTTTCTTT
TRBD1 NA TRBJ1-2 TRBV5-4 CASSSPGQTVVGYGYTF TGTGCCAGCAGCTCTCCGGGACAGACCGTGGTCGGCTATGGCTACACCTTC